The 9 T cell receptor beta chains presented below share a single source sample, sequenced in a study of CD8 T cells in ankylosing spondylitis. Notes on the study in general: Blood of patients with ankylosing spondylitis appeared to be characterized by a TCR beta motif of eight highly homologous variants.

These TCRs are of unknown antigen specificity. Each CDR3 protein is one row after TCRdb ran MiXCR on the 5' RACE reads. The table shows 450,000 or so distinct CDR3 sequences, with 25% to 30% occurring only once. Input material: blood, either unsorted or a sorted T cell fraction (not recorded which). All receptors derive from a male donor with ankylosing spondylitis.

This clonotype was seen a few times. The CDR3 nucleotides are TGCAGTGCTAGTCCCCCTAGCGGGAGGGCCTCCGATACGCAGTATTTT. The encoded protein is CSASPPSGRASDTQYF. This chain uses TRBV20-1 with TRBJ2-3; TRBD2 agrees at 12 bases. The CDR3 contains 16 residues. Looked up from germline, CDR1 is DFQATT and CDR2 is SNEGSKA (reference sequence). The J segment lost 6 bases and the V segment lost 3 bases, leaving 10 bases of the junction unmatched.

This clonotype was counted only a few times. Here the CDR3 reads CASSPQDGGRGELFF. The CDR3 coding sequence is TGTGCCAGCAGTCCCCAGGATGGCGGGAGGGGGGAGCTGTTTTTT. The chain combines TRBV27 with TRBJ2-2, with 8 positions matching TRBD2. V lost 5 bases and J lost 8; bases outside the gene matches: 10. This CDR3 is built from 15 residues. The germline gives CDR1 MNHEY, CDR2 SMNVEV (reference sequence).

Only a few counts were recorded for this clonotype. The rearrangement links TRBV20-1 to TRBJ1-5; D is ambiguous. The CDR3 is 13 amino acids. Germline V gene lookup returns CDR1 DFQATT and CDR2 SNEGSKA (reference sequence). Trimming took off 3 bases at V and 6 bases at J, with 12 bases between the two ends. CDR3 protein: CSASSPGSQPQHF. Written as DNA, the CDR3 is TGCAGTGCTAGTAGTCCGGGGAGTCAGCCCCAGCATTTT.

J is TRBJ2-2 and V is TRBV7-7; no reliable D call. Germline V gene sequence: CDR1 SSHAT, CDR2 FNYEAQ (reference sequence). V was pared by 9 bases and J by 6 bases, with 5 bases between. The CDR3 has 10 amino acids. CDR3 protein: CASSPGELFF. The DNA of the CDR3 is TGTGCCAGTTCGCCCGGGGAGCTGTTTTTT.

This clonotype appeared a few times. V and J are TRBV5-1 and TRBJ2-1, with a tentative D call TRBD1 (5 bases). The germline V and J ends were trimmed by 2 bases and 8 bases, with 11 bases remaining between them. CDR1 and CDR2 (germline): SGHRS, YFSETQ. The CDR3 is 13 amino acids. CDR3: CASSFRGGHEQFF. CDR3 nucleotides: TGCGCCAGCAGCTTTAGGGGTGGGCATGAGCAGTTCTTC.

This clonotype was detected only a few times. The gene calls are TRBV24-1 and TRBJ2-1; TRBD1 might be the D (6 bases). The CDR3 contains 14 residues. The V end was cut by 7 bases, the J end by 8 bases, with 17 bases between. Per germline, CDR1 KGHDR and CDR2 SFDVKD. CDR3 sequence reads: CATRGQTPSDEQFF. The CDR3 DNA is TGTGCCACCAGGGGACAAACCCCGTCGGATGAGCAGTTCTTC.

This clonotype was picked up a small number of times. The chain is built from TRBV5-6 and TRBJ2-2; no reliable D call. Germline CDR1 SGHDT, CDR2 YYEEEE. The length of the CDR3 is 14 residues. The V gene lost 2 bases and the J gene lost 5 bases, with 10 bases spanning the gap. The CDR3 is CASSFSEDTGELFF. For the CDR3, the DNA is TGTGCCAGCAGCTTTTCTGAGGATACCGGGGAGCTGTTTTTT.

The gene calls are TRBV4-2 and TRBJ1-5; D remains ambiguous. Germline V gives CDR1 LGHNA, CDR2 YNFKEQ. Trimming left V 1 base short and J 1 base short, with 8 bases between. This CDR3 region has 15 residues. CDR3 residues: CASSQARESNQPQHF. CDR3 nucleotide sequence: TGTGCCAGCAGCCAAGCCCGGGAGAGCAATCAGCCCCAGCATTTT.

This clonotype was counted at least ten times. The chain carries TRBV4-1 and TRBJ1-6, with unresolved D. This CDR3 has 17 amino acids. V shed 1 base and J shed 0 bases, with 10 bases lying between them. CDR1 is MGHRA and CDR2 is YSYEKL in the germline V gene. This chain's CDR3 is CASSQVVFSSYNSPLHF. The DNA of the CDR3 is TGCGCCAGCAGCCAAGTTGTGTTTAGCTCCTATAATTCACCCCTCCACTTT.